A selection of T cell receptor beta chains follows, all from one sample in a study of T cell changes during pregnancy in multiple sclerosis. TCRdb keeps only in-frame clones here, not all; method: immunoSEQ multiplex PCR. Of tens of thousands of clones listed, 92% are singletons. Source: peripheral blood, taken in the second trimester of pregnancy. These receptors all stem from a female donor in good health, enrolled as a control in a pregnancy study. Each CDR3 is given with its conserved first and last residue. Fields, in order: D gene, clone size, V gene, J gene, CDR3 DNA, CDR3 protein. The D gene is left open where the match is weak. A row's size may be missing; if present it is once, few, many or a size class.

d_call: .
clone_size: .
v_call: TRBV18
j_call: TRBJ2-3
cdr3_nt: TGTGCCAGCTCCTCGGTCGCGGGGACCACAGATACGCAGTATTTT
cdr3_aa: CASSSVAGTTDTQYF

d_call: .
clone_size: .
v_call: TRBV28
j_call: TRBJ2-2
cdr3_nt: TGTGCCAGCAGTTTCATCGTAGGGGGAGCCGGGGAGCTGTTTTTT
cdr3_aa: CASSFIVGGAGELFF

d_call: .
clone_size: .
v_call: TRBV7-9
j_call: TRBJ2-7
cdr3_nt: TGTGCCAGCACCACCCAGGGGCAGTCCTACGAGCAGTACTTC
cdr3_aa: CASTTQGQSYEQYF

d_call: TRBD1
clone_size: .
v_call: TRBV6-1
j_call: TRBJ1-4
cdr3_nt: TGTGCCAGCTACGACAGGGGGCGGGAAAAACTGTTTTTT
cdr3_aa: CASYDRGREKLFF

d_call: TRBD1
clone_size: .
v_call: TRBV4-1
j_call: TRBJ1-6
cdr3_nt: TGCGCCAGCAGCCAAGGAACAGGGGGTTCACCCCTCCACTTT
cdr3_aa: CASSQGTGGSPLHF

d_call: TRBD1
clone_size: .
v_call: TRBV19
j_call: TRBJ1-1
cdr3_nt: TGTGCCAGTAGTACCGGACAGGGAAGCTCTGAAGCTTTCTTT
cdr3_aa: CASSTGQGSSEAFF

d_call: TRBD2
clone_size: .
v_call: TRBV9
j_call: TRBJ2-5
cdr3_nt: TGTGCCAGCAGCACAGGACTAGTTGGAGCAGAGACCCAGTACTTC
cdr3_aa: CASSTGLVGAETQYF

d_call: .
clone_size: .
v_call: TRBV5-6
j_call: TRBJ1-4
cdr3_nt: TGTGCCAGCAGCGGGGGGGGCGAGAGGGTTGAAAAACTGTTTTTT
cdr3_aa: CASSGGGERVEKLFF

d_call: TRBD2
clone_size: .
v_call: TRBV9
j_call: TRBJ2-2
cdr3_nt: TGTGCCAGCAGCGTAGTCGGAGCGGGAGTCTCCCCCGGGGAGCTGTTTTTT
cdr3_aa: CASSVVGAGVSPGELFF

d_call: TRBD1
clone_size: .
v_call: TRBV6-1
j_call: TRBJ2-7
cdr3_nt: TGTGCCAGCAGTCCTGGGACAGGGGGCGGCGAGCAGTACTTC
cdr3_aa: CASSPGTGGGEQYF

d_call: TRBD1
clone_size: .
v_call: TRBV6-5
j_call: TRBJ2-5
cdr3_nt: TGTGCCAGCAGTTGGGACAGGGGACAACAGACCCAGTACTTC
cdr3_aa: CASSWDRGQQTQYF

d_call: .
clone_size: .
v_call: TRBV11-3
j_call: TRBJ1-6
cdr3_nt: TGTGCCAGCAGCTCCCGTGGAGTACGGGATTCACCCCTCCACTTT
cdr3_aa: CASSSRGVRDSPLHF

d_call: .
clone_size: .
v_call: TRBV6-1
j_call: TRBJ1-6
cdr3_nt: TGTGCCAGCAGTCTCTGGGGGGTTGATAATTCACCCCTCCACTTT
cdr3_aa: CASSLWGVDNSPLHF

d_call: .
clone_size: .
v_call: TRBV5-8
j_call: TRBJ1-1
cdr3_nt: TGTGCCAGCAGCTTCCTGACAGGCCGTTTGAACACTGAAGCTTTCTTT
cdr3_aa: CASSFLTGRLNTEAFF

d_call: TRBD2
clone_size: .
v_call: TRBV9
j_call: TRBJ2-5
cdr3_nt: TGTGCCAGCAGCATACCGGGGGGGAGGGAGACCCAGTACTTC
cdr3_aa: CASSIPGGRETQYF

d_call: .
clone_size: few
v_call: TRBV15
j_call: TRBJ2-1
cdr3_nt: TGTGCCACCAGCAGAGGGCGGCTAAGCTCCTACAATGAGCAGTTCTTC
cdr3_aa: CATSRGRLSSYNEQFF

d_call: .
clone_size: .
v_call: TRBV6-4
j_call: TRBJ2-3
cdr3_nt: TGTGCCAGCAGTTTCGGGACTAGCACAGATACGCAGTATTTT
cdr3_aa: CASSFGTSTDTQYF

d_call: .
clone_size: .
v_call: TRBV5-4
j_call: TRBJ2-2
cdr3_nt: TGTGCCAGCAGTCCCGGGACACCGAACACCGGGGAGCTGTTTTTT
cdr3_aa: CASSPGTPNTGELFF